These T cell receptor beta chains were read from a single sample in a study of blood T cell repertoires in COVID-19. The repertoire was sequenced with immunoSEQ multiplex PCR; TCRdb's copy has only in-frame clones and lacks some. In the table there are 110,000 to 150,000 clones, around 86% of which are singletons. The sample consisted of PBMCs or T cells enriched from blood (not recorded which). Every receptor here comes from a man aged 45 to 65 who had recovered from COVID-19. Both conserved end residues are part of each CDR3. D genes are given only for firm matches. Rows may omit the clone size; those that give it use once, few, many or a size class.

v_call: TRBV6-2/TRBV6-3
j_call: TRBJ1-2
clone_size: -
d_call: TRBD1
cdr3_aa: CASSPQGSRAGYTF
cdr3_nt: TGTGCCAGCAGCCCACAGGGGAGCCGTGCTGGCTACACCTTC

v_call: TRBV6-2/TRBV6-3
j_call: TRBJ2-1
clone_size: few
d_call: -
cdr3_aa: CASSYQREIPSYNEQFF
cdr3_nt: TGTGCCAGCAGTTACCAACGGGAGATTCCCTCCTACAATGAGCAGTTCTTC

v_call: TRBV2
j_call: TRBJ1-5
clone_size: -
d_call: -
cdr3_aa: CASKSGGWSNQPQHF
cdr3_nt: TGTGCCAGCAAGAGCGGGGGATGGAGCAATCAGCCCCAGCATTTT

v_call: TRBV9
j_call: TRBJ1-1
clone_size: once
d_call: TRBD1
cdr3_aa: CASSVGDREWDTEAFF
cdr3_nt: TGTGCCAGCAGCGTAGGGGACAGGGAATGGGACACTGAAGCTTTCTTT

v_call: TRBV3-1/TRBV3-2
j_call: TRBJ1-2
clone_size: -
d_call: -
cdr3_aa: CASSRRQNYGYTF
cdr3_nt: TGTGCCAGCAGCCGAAGACAAAACTATGGCTACACCTTC

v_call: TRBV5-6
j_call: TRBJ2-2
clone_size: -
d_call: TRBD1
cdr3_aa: CASSKDRVGELFF
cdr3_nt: TGTGCCAGCAGCAAGGACAGGGTAGGGGAGCTGTTTTTT

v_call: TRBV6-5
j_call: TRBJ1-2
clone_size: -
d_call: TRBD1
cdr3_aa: CASRTTGRGSYTF
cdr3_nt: TGTGCCAGCAGGACGACAGGGCGCGGAAGCTACACCTTC

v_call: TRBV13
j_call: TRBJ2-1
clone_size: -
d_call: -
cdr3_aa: CASSLERDNEQFF
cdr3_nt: TGTGCCAGCAGCTTAGAACGGGACAATGAGCAGTTCTTC

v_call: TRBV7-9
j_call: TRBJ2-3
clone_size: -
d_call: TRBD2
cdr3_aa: CASSPGLAGASDTQYF
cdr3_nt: TGTGCCAGCAGCCCGGGACTAGCGGGAGCCTCAGATACGCAGTATTTT

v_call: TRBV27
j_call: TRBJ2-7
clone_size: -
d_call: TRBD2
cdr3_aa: CASSFGPLAVAYEQYF
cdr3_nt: TGTGCCAGCAGTTTTGGACCCCTAGCGGTGGCCTACGAGCAGTACTTC

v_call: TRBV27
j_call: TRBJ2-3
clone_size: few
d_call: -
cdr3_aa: CASSLRDHADTQYF
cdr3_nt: TGTGCCAGCAGTCTGCGGGACCACGCAGATACGCAGTATTTT